Included here is one TCR beta chain sequence, with context. This clone was detected once. Its antigen remains undetermined. Base qualities are not at hand, and no much larger clone is one base apart. This sample is drawn from a study of cytomegalovirus exposure and HLA in healthy donors (dated by TCRdb to 2017 to 2019). Turning to the overall study: According to a later analysis, one platform produced both the 100 to 150 validation repertoires and the 700 or so repertoires of the first cohort. Besides the first cohort of around 670 subjects, a separate validation cohort made up of over 95 different subjects was used. The study aimed to test whether signatures of past pathogen exposure could be identified by cataloging public T cell receptors. To predict cytomegalovirus infection status, the study combined high-throughput TCR immunosequencing, statistical association of individual TCRs with disease status, and machine learning.

Library preparation employed the immunoSEQ multiplex PCR assay. In the authors' own workflow: To diagnose cytomegalovirus status from the catalog of TCR beta chain sequences, a statistical classification framework was built. TCRdb re-hosts the immuneACCESS table, in-frame sequences only. Its copies lack some clones; in the studies checked, an unresolved V gene accounts for under half of them, and the cause for the rest is not known. V and J calls and clone size come straight from that table; D and trimming were deduced from the DNA. This sample has 250,000 to 350,000 clones in its table, and 86% of those were observed once. The ten biggest clones cover around 0.84% of the sample. The paper's findings and limits, for the study overall: A later analysis had no HLA typing for the validation cohort, so co-occurrence there was scored across all 110 or so repertoires. It was suggested by the authors that the approach could potentially be generalized to other disease states and immunological phenotypes. Across donors, most TCR sequences were observed very rarely, whereas some public TCRs were present in many individuals. In a later analysis, TCRs clustered in the first cohort were found to also tend to co-occur in the roughly 120 validation repertoires, with about 94% of cluster scores above 0. A few of the identified cytomegalovirus-associated TCR beta chains were confirmed in vitro to be specific for cytomegalovirus antigens. The classifier was reported to diagnose cytomegalovirus status with high specificity and sensitivity in both the original and validation cohorts. The study gave a list of about 150 TCR beta chains associated with cytomegalovirus.

Separate from the roughly 650-subject first cohort, the validation cohort of some 130 subjects was the group to which the donors belonged. The clonotype originates from a woman aged 18-29 years in good health and CMV-seronegative. Material: PBMCs.

The CDR3 protein sequence reads: CASSPLRDRGQETQYF. In nucleotides, the sequence is TGCGCCAGCAGCCCGCTCCGGGACAGGGGCCAAGAGACCCAGTACTTC. This sequence uses TRBV5-1 and TRBJ2-5; TRBD1 matches 10 bases in the middle. V trim: 4 bases; J trim: 1 base; unmatched bases: 7. CDR3 length: 16 amino acids, cysteine to phenylalanine. The kept DNA is CDR3 alone, 48 bases in frame from the first base. In the germline V gene, CDR1 corresponds to SGHRS and CDR2 to YFSETQ.